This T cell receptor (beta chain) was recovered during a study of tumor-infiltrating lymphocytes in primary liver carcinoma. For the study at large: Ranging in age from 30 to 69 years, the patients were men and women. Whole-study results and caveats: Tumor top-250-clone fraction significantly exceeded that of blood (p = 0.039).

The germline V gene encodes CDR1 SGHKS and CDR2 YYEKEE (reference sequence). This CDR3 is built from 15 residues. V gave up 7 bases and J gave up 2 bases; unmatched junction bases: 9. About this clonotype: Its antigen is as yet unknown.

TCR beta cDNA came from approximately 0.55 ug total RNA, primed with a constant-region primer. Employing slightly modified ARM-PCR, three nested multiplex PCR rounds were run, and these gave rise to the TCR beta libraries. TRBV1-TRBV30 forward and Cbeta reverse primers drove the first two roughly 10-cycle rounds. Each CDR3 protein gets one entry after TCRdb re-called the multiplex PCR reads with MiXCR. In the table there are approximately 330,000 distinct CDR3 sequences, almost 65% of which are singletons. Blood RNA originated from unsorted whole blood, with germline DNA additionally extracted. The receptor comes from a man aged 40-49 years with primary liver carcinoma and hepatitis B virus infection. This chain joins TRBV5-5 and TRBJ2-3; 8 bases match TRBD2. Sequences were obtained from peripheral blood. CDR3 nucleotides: TGTGCCAGCGCTCAGGCTAGCGGGTTCACAGATACGCAGTATTTT. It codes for CASAQASGFTDTQYF. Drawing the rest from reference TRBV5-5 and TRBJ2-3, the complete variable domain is DAGVTQSPTHLIKTRGQQVTLRCSPISGHKSVSWYQQVLGQGPQFIFQYYEKEERGRGNFPDRFSARQFPNYSSELNVNALLLGDSALYLCASAQASGFTDTQYFGPGTRLTVL.